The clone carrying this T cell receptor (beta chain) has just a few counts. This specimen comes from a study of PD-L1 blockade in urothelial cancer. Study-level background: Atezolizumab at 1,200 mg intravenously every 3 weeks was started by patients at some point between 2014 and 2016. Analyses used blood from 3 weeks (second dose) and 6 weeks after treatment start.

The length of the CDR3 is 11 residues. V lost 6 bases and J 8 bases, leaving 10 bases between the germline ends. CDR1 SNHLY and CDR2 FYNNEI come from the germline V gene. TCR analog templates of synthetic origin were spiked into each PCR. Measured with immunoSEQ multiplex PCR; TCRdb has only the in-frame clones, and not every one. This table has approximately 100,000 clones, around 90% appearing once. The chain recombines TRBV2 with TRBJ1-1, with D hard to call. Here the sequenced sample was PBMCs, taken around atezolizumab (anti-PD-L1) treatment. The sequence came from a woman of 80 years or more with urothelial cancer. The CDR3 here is CASRIGREAFF. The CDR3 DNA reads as TGTGCCAGCAGGATAGGCAGGGAAGCTTTCTTT. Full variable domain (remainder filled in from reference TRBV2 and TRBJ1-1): EPEVTQTPSHQVTQMGQEVILRCVPISNHLYFYWYRQILGQKVEFLVSFYNNEISEKSEIFDDQFSVERPDGSNFTLKIRSTKLEDSAMYFCASRIGREAFFGQGTRLTVV.